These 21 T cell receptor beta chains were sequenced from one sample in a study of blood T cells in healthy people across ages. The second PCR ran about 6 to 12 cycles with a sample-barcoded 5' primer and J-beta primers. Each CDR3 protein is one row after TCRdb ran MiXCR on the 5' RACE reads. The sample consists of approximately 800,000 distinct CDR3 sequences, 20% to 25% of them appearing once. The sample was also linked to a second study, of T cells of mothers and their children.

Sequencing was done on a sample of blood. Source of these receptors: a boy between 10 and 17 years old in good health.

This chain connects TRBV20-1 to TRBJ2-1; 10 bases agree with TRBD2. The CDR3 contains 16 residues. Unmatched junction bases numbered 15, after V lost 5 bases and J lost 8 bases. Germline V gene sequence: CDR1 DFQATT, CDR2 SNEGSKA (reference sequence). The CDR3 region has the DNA TGCAGTGCTGCTAGCGGGAGATCGGGGTCTTTCGATGAGCAGTTCTTC. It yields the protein CSAASGRSGSFDEQFF.

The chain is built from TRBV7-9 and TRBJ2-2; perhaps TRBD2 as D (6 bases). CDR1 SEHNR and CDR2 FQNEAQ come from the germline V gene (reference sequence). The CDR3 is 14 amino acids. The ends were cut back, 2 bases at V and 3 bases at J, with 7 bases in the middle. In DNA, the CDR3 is TGTGCCAGCAGCTTAACTAGCTACACCGGGGAGCTGTTTTTT. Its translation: CASSLTSYTGELFF.

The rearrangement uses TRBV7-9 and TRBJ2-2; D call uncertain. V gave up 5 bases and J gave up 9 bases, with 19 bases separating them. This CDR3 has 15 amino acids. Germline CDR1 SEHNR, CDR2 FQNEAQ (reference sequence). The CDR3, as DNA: TGTGCCAGCAGCCCCCGAGACGTTATGCAGAGGGAGCTGTTTTTT. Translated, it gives CASSPRDVMQRELFF. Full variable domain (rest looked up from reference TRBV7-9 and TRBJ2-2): DTGVSQNPRHKITKRGQNVTFRCDPISEHNRLYWYRQTLGQGPEFLTYFQNEAQLEKSRLLSDRFSAERPKGSFSTLEIQRTEQGDSAMYLCASSPRDVMQRELFFGEGSRLTVL.

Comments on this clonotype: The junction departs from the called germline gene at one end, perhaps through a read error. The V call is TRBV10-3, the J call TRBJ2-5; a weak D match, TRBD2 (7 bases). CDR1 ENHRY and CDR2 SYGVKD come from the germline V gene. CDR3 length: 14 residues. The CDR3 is CAINEGGPLETQYF. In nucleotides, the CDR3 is TGTGCCATCAATGAGGGGGGGCCCCTAGAGACCCAGTACTTC.

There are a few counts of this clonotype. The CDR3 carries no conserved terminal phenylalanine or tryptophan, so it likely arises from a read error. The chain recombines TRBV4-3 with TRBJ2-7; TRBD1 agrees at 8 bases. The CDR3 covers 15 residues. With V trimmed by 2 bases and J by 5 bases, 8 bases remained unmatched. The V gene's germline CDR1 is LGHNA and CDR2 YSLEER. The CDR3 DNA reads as TGCGCCAGCAGCCAATTAGGACAGGGTTCCCACGAGCAGTACCTC. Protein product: CASSQLGQGSHEQYL.

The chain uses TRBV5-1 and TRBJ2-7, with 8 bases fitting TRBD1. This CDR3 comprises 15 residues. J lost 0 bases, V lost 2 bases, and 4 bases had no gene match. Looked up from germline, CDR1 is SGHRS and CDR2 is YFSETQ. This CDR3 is CASSFDRGHSYEQYF. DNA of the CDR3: TGCGCCAGCAGCTTCGACAGGGGCCACTCCTACGAGCAGTACTTC.

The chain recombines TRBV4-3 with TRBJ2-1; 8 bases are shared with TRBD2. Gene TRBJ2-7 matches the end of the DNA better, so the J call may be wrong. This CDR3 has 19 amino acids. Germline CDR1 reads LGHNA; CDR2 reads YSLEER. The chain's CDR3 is CASSQDHGSGAPLTYEQYF. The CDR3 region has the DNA TGCGCCAGCAGCCAAGATCACGGTAGCGGGGCCCCTCTAACCTACGAGCAGTACTTC.

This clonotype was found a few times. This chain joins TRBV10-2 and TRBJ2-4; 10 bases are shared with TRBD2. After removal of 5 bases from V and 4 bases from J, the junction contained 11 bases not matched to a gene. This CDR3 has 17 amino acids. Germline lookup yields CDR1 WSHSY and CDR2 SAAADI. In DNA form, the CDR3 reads TGCGCCAGCAGTAATCCGGGACTAGCGAGACCAAAAAACATTCAGTACTTC. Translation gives CASSNPGLARPKNIQYF.

The CDR3 sequence is CSVSQWNPYEQYF. The CDR3 coding sequence is TGCAGCGTCTCCCAATGGAATCCCTACGAGCAGTACTTC. The rearrangement links TRBV29-1 to TRBJ2-7; D unresolved. Germline values: CDR1 SQVTM, CDR2 ANQGSEA. The V end lost 6 bases, the J end lost 2 bases, and 14 bases lay between the germline ends. This CDR3 has 13 residues.

CDR3 DNA: TGTGCCAGCAGCTGGATAGATACGCAGTATTTT. Translation gives CASSWIDTQYF. This chain connects TRBV7-2 to TRBJ2-3; D not resolved. CDR1 and CDR2 from the germline V gene are SGHTA and FQGNSA. Trimming removed 4 bases at V and 5 bases at J, with 4 bases between. This CDR3 region has 11 residues.

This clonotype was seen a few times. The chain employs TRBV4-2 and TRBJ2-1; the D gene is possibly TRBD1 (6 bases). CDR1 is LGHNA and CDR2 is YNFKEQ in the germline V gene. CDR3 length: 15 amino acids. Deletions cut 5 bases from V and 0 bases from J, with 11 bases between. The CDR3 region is CASSTDRYSYNEQFF. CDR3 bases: TGTGCCAGCAGCACCGACAGGTACTCCTACAATGAGCAGTTCTTC.

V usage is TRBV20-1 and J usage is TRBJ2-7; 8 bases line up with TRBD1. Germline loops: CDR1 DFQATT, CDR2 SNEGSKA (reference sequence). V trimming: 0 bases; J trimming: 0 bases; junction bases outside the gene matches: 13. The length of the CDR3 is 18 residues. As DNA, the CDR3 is TGCAGTGCTAGAGACCCCGGGGTTACAGGGGGATTCTCCTACGAGCAGTACTTC. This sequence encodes CSARDPGVTGGFSYEQYF.

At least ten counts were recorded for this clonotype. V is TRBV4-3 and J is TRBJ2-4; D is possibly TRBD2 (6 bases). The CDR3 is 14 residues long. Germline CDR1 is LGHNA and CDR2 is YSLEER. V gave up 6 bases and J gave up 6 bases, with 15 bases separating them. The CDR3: CASSRTLAVNIQYF. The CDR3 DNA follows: TGCGCCAGCAGTCGAACTTTAGCGGTAAACATTCAGTACTTC.

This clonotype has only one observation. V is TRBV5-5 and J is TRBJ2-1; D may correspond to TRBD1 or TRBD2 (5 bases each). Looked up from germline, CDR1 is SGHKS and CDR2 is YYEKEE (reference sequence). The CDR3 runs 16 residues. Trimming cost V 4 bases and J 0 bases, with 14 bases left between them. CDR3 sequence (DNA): TGTGCCAGCAGCCCCACATGGGACGCCTCCTACAATGAGCAGTTCTTC. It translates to CASSPTWDASYNEQFF.

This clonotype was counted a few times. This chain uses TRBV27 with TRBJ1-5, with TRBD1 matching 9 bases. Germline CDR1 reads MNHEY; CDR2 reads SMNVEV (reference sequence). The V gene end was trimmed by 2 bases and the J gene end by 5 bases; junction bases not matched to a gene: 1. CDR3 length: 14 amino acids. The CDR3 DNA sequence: TGTGCCAGCAGTTTAACAGGGGGCCATCAGCCCCAGCATTTT. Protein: CASSLTGGHQPQHF.

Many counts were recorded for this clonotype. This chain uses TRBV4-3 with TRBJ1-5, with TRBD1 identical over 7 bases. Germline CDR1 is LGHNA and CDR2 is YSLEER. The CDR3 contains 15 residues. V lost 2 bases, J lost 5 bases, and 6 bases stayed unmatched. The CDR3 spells CASSQSDREDQPQHF. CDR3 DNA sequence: TGCGCCAGCAGCCAATCAGACAGGGAGGATCAGCCCCAGCATTTT.

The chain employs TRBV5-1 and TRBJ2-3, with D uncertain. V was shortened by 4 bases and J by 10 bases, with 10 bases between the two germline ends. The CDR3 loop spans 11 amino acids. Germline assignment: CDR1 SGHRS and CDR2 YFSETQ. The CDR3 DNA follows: TGCGCCAGCAGCGAAGCTTTTGCGCAGTATTTT. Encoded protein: CASSEAFAQYF.

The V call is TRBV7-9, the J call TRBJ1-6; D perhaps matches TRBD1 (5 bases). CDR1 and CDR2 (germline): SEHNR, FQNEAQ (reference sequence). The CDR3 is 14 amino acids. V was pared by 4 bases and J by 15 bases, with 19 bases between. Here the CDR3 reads CASSSGTALSVLHF. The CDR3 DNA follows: TGTGCCAGCAGCTCCGGGACGGCCCTTTCGGTCCTCCACTTT.

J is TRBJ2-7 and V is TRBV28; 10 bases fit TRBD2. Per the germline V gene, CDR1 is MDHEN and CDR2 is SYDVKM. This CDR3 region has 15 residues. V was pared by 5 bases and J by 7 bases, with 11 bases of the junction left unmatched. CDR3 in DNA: TGTGCCAGCAGTCTATTACTAGCGGGACCGGGTGAGCAGTACTTC. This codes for CASSLLLAGPGEQYF.

CDR3 region: CSATVRPQSSGNTIYF. As DNA, the CDR3 is TGCAGTGCCACCGTCCGACCGCAGAGCTCTGGAAACACCATATATTTT. The rearrangement uses TRBV20-1 and TRBJ1-3; D gene ambiguous. Trimming shortened V by 6 bases and J by 0 bases, and 18 bases separated the two germline ends. This CDR3 spans 16 amino acids. CDR1 and CDR2 (germline): DFQATT, SNEGSKA (reference sequence).

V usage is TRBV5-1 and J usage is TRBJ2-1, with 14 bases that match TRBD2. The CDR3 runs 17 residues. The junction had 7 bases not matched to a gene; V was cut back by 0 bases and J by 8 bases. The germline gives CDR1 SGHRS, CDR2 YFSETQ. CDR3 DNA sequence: TGCGCCAGCAGCTTGGGGGTGACTAGCGGGAGGGTCCATGAGCAGTTCTTC. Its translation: CASSLGVTSGRVHEQFF.